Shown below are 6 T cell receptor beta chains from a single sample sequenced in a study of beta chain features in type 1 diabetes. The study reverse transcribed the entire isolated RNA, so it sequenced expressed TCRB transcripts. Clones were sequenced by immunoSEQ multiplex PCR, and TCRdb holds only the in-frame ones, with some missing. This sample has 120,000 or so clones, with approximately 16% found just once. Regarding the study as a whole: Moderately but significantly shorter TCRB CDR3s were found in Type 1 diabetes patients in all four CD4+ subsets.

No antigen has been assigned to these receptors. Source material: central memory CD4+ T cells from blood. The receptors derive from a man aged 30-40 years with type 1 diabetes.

DNA for the CDR3: TGTGCCATCAGTGAGCTGAATGGGGGTTCAGGCTACACCTTC. It is translated as CAISELNGGSGYTF. The genes are TRBV10-3 and TRBJ1-2, with D possibly matching TRBD1 (5 bases). CDR3 length equals 14 residues. The V end lost 2 bases, the J end lost 8 bases, and 15 bases lay between the germline ends. Germline-derived CDR1 and CDR2 are ENHRY and SYGVKD.

CDR3 residues: CASILENTEAFF. The DNA for the CDR3 is TGTGCCAGCATCCTAGAAAACACTGAAGCTTTCTTT. The chain carries TRBV7-9 and TRBJ1-1; D is uncertain. CDR1 and CDR2 from the germline V gene are SEHNR and FQNEAQ (reference sequence). This CDR3 has 12 residues. V gave up 7 bases and J gave up 2 bases, with 8 bases separating them.

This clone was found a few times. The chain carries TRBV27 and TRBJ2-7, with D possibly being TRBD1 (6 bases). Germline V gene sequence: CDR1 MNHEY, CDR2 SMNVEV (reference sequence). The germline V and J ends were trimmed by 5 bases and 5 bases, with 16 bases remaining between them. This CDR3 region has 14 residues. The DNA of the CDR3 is TGTGCCAGCAGTCCGTATACAGGGACGAACGAGCAGTACTTC. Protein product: CASSPYTGTNEQYF.

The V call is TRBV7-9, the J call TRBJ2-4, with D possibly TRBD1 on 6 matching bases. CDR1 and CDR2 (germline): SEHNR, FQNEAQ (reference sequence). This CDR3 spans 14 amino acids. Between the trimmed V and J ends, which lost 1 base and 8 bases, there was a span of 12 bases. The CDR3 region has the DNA TGTGCCAGCAGCTTAGGACAGGCTCAGGACATTCAGTACTTC. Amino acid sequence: CASSLGQAQDIQYF.

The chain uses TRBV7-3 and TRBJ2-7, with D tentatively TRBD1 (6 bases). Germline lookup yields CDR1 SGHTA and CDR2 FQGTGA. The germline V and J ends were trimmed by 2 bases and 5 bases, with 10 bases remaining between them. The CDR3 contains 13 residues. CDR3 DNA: TGTGCCAGCAGCTTACAACAGGGTCACGAGCAGTACTTC. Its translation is CASSLQQGHEQYF.

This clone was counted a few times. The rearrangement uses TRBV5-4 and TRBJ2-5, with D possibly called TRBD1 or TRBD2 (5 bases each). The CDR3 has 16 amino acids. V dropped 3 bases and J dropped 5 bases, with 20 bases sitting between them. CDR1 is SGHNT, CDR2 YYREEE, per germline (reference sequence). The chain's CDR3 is CASSSGAGSYTETQYF. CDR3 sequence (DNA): TGTGCCAGCAGCTCCGGGGCAGGAAGTTATACGGAGACCCAGTACTTC.